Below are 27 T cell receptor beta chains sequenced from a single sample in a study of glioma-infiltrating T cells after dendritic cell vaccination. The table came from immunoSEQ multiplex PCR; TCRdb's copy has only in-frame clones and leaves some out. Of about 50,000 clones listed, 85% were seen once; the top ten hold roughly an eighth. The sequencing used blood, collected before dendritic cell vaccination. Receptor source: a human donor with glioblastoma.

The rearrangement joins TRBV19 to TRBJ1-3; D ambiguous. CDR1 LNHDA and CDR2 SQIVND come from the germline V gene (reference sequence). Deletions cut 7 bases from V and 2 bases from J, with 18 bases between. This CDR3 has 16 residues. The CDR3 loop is CASKVAGRDPGNTIYF. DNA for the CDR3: TGTGCCAGTAAAGTCGCCGGGAGGGATCCTGGAAACACCATATATTTT. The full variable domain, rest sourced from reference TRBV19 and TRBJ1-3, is DGGITQSPKYLFRKEGQNVTLSCEQNLNHDAMYWYRQDPGQGLRLIYYSQIVNDFQKGDIAEGYSVSREKKESFPLTVTSAQKNPTAFYLCASKVAGRDPGNTIYFGEGSWLTVV.

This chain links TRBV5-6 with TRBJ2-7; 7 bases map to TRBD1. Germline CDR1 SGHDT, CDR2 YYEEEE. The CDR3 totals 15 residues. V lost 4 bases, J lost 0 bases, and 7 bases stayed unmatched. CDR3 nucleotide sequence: TGTGCCAGCAGCCTTTCCAGGGGGAGCTCCTACGAGCAGTACTTC. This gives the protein CASSLSRGSSYEQYF.

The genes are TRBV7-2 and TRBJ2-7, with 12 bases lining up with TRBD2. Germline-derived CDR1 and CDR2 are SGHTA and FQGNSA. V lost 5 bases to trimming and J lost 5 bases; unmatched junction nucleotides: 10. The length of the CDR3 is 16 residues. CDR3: CASSDFMTSGSHEQYF. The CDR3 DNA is TGTGCCAGCAGCGACTTCATGACTAGCGGGAGTCACGAGCAGTACTTC.

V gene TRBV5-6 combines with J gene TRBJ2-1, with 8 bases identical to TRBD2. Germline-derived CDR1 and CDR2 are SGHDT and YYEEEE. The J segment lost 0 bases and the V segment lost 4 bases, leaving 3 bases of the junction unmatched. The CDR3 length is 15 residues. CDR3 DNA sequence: TGTGCCAGCAGCCCGGGACTAGGCTCCTACAATGAGCAGTTCTTC. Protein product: CASSPGLGSYNEQFF.

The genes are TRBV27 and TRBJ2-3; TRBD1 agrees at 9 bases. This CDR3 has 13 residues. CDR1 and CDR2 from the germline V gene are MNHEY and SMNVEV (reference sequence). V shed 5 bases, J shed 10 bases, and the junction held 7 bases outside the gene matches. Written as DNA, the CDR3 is TGTGCCAGCAGTCCACGACAGGGGGTGCCGCAGTATTTT. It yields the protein CASSPRQGVPQYF.

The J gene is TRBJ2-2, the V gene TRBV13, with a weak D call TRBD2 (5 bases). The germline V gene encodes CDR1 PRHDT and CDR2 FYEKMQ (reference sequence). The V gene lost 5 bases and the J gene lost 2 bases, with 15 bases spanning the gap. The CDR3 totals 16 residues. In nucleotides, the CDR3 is TGTGCCAGCAGCCAAGAGGGCAGGAGAAACACCGGGGAGCTGTTTTTT. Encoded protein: CASSQEGRRNTGELFF. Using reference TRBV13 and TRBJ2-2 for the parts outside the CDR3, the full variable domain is AAGVIQSPRHLIKEKRETATLKCYPIPRHDTVYWYQQGPGQDPQFLISFYEKMQSDKGSIPDRFSAQQFSDYHSELNMSSLELGDSALYFCASSQEGRRNTGELFFGEGSRLTVL.

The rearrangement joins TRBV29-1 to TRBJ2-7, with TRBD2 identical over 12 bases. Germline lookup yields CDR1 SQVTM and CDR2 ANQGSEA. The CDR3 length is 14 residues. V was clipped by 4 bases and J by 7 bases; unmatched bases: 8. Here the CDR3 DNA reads TGCAGCGTTGCCGGACTAGCGGGGAGTCGGGAGCAGTACTTC. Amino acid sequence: CSVAGLAGSREQYF.

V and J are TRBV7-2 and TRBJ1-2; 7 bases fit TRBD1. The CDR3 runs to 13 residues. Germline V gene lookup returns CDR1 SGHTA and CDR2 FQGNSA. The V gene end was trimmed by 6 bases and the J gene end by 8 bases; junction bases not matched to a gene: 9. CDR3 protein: CASRSGQEGGYTF. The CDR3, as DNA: TGTGCCAGCAGATCAGGACAGGAGGGCGGCTACACCTTC.

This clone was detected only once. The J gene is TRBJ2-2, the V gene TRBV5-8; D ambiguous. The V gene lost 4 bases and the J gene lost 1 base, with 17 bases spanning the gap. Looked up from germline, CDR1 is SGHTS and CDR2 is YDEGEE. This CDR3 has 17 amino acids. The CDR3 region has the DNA TGTGCCAGCAGCCCTCCCCCCCTTTCAGGGAACACCGGGGAGCTGTTTTTT. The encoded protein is CASSPPPLSGNTGELFF. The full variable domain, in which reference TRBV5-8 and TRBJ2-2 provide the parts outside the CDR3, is EAGVTQSPTHLIKTRGQQATLRCSPISGHTSVYWYQQALGLGLQFLLWYDEGEERNRGNFPPRFSGRQFPNYSSELNVNALELEDSALYLCASSPPPLSGNTGELFFGEGSRLTVL.

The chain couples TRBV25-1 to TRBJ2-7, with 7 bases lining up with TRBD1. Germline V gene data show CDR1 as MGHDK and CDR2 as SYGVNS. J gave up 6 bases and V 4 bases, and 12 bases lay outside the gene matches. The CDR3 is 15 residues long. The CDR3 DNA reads TGTGCCAGCAGTGTCTGGCTTACGGGACAGTTCGAGCAGTACTTC. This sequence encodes CASSVWLTGQFEQYF.

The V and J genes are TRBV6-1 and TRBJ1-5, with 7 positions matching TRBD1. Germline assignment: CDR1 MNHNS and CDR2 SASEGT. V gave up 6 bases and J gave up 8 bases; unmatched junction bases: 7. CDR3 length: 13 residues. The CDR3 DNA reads TGTGCCAGCAGATCGGGACAGTCGGAGCCCCAGCATTTT. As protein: CASRSGQSEPQHF.

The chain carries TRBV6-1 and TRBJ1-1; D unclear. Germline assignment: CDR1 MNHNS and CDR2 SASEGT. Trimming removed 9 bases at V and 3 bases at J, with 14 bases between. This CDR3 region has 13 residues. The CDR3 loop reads CASLLSLYTEAFF. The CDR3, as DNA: TGTGCCAGTTTATTATCCTTATACACTGAAGCTTTCTTT.

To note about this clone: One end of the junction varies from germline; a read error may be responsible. CDR3 nucleotide sequence: TGTGCCGGCAGCGGCGGGACAGCTTTTAACTATGGCTACACCTTC. Protein: CAGSGGTAFNYGYTF. V is TRBV5-6 and J is TRBJ1-2; 7 bases are a match to TRBD1. The CDR3 has 15 amino acids. Germline assignment: CDR1 SGHDT and CDR2 YYEEEE. The variable domain in full, completed from reference TRBV5-6 and TRBJ1-2, reads DAGVTQSPTHLIKTRGQQVTLRCSPKSGHDTVSWYQQALGQGPQFIFQYYEEEERQRGNFPDRFSGHQFPNYSSELNVNALLLGDSALYLCAGSGGTAFNYGYTFGSGTRLTVV.

CDR3 loop: CASSPLPYGYTF. In nucleotides, the CDR3 is TGTGCCAGCAGTCCACTCCCTTATGGCTACACCTTC. This chain connects TRBV28 to TRBJ1-2; D gene unclear. The CDR3 sequence is 12 residues long. The V and J ends lost 5 bases and 5 bases respectively, with 9 bases between them. Per the germline V gene, CDR1 is MDHEN and CDR2 is SYDVKM.

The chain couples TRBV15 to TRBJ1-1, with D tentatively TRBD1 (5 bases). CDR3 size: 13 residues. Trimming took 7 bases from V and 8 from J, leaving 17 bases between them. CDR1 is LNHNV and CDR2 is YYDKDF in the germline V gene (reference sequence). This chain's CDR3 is CATKSAPGNEAFF. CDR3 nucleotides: TGTGCCACCAAAAGCGCGCCAGGGAACGAAGCTTTCTTT. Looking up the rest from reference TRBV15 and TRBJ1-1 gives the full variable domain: DAMVIQNPRYQVTQFGKPVTLSCSQTLNHNVMYWYQQKSSQAPKLLFHYYDKDFNNEADTPDNFQSRRPNTSFCFLDIRSPGLGDTAMYLCATKSAPGNEAFFGQGTRLTVV.

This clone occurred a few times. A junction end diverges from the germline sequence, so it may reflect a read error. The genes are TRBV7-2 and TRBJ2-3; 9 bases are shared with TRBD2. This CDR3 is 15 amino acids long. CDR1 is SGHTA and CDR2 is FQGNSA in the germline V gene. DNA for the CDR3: TGTGCCAGCAGCGTAGCGGGAGAGAGCACAGATACGCAGTATTTT. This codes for CASSVAGESTDTQYF.

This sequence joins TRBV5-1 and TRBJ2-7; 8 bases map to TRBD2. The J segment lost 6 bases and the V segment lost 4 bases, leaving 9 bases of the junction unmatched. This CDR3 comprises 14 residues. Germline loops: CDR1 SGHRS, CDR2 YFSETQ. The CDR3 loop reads CASSPGGDWGEQYF. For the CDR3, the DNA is TGCGCCAGCAGCCCGGGGGGGGACTGGGGCGAGCAGTACTTC.

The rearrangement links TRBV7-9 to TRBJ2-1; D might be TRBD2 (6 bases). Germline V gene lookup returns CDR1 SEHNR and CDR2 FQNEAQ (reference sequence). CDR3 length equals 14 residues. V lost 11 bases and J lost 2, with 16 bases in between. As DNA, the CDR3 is TGTGCCGGTCGGGGGAATAGGACCTACAATGAGCAGTTCTTC. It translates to CAGRGNRTYNEQFF.

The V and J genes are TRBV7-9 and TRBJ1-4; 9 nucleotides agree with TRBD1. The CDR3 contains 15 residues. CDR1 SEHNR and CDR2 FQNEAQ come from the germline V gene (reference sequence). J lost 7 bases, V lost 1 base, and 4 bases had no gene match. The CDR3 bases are TGTGCCAGCAGCTTAGATGGACAGGGGAGTGAAAAACTGTTTTTT. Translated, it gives CASSLDGQGSEKLFF.

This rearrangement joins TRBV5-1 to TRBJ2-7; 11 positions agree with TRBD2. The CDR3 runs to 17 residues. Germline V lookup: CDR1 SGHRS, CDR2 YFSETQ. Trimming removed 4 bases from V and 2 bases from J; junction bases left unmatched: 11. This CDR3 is CASSPTIAGGRAYEQYF. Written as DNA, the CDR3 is TGCGCCAGCAGCCCTACTATAGCGGGAGGGCGAGCCTACGAGCAGTACTTC.

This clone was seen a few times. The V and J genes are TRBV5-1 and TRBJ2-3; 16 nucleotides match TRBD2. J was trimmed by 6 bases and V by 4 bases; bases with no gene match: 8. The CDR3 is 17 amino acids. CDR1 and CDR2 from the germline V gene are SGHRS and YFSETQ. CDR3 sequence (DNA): TGCGCCAGCAGCCCCCGACTGGGACTAGCGGGAGGGGATACGCAGTATTTT. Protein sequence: CASSPRLGLAGGDTQYF.

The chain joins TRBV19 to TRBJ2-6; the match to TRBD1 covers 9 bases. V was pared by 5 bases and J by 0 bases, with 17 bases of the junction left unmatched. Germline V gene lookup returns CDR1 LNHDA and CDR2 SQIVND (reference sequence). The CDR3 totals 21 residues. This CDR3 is CASSGRGQGRARVSGANVLTF. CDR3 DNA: TGTGCCAGTAGTGGCCGGGGACAGGGAAGAGCTAGAGTCTCTGGGGCCAACGTCCTGACTTTC.

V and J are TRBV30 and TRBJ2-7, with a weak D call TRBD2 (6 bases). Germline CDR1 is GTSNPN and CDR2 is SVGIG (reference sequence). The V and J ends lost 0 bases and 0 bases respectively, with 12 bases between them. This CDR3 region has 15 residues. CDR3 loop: CAWSVSGRSSYEQYF. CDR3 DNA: TGTGCCTGGAGTGTCAGCGGGCGCAGCTCCTACGAGCAGTACTTC.

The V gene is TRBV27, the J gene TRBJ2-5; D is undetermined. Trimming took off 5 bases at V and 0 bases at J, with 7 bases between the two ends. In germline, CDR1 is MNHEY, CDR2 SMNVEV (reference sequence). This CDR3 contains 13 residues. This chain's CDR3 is CASSPPYQETQYF. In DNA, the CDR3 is TGTGCCAGCAGTCCCCCGTACCAAGAGACCCAGTACTTC.

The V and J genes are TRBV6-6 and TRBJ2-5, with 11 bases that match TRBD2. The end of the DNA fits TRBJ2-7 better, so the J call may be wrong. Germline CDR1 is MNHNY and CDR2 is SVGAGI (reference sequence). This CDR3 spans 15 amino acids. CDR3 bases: TGTGCCAGCAGTCCGGGACTAGCGGCATCCTACGAGCAGTACTTC. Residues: CASSPGLAASYEQYF.

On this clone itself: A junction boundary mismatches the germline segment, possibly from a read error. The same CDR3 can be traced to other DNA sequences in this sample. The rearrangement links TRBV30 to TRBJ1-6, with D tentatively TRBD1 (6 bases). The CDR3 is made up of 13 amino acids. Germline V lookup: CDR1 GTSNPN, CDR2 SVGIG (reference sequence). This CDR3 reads CAWTRDKNSPLHF. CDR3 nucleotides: TGTGCCTGGACCAGGGACAAAAATTCCCCCCTCCACTTT.

CDR3 sequence (DNA): TGTGCCAGCAGCCCCGGACAGAGCGTCGGCGAGCAGTACTTC. Translated, it gives CASSPGQSVGEQYF. This chain connects TRBV7-9 to TRBJ2-7, with TRBD1 as a possible D gene (6 bases). This CDR3 has 14 amino acids. Germline lookup yields CDR1 SEHNR and CDR2 FQNEAQ (reference sequence). V dropped 5 bases and J dropped 6 bases, with 17 bases sitting between them.